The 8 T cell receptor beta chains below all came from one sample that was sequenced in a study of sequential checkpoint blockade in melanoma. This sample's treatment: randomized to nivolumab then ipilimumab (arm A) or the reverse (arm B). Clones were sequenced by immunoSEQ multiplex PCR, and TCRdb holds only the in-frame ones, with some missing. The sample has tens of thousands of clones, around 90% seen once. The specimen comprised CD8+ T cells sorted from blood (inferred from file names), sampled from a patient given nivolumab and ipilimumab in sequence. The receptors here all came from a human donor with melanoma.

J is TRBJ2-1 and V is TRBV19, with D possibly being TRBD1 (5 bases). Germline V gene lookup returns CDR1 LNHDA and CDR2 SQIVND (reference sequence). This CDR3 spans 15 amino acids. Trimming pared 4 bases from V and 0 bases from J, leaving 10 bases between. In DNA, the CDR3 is TGTGCCAGTAGTACAGACAGTACCTCCTACAATGAGCAGTTCTTC. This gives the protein CASSTDSTSYNEQFF.

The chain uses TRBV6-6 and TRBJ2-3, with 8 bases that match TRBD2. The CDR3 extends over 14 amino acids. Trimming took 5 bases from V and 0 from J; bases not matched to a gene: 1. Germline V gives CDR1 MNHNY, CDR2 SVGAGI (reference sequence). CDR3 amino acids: CASSTSGSTDTQYF. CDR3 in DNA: TGTGCCAGCAGTACTAGCGGAAGCACAGATACGCAGTATTTT.

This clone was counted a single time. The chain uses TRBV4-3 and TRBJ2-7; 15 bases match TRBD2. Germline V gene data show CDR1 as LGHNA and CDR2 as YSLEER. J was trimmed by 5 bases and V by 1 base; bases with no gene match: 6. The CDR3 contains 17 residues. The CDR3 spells CASSQGTSGRAFHEQYF. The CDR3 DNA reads TGCGCCAGCAGCCAAGGGACTAGCGGGAGGGCCTTCCACGAGCAGTACTTC.

CDR3 amino acids: CASGGDEQFF. CDR3 in DNA: TGCGCCAGCGGGGGGGATGAGCAGTTCTTC. The rearrangement joins TRBV10-2 to TRBJ2-1; 7 bases match TRBD2. Germline V gene data show CDR1 as WSHSY and CDR2 as SAAADI. Trimming removed 8 bases from V and 8 bases from J; junction bases left unmatched: 0. The CDR3 is made up of 10 amino acids.

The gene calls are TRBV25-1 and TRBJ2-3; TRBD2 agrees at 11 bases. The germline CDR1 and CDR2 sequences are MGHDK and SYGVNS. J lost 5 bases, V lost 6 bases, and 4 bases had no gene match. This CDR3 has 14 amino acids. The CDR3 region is CASSLAGGVDTQYF. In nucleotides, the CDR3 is TGTGCCAGCAGCCTAGCGGGAGGAGTAGATACGCAGTATTTT. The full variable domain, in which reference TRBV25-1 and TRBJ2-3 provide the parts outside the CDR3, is EADIYQTPRYLVIGTGKKITLECSQTMGHDKMYWYQQDPGMELHLIHYSYGVNSTEKGDLSSESTVSRIRTEHFPLTLESARPSHTSQYLCASSLAGGVDTQYFGPGTRLTVL.

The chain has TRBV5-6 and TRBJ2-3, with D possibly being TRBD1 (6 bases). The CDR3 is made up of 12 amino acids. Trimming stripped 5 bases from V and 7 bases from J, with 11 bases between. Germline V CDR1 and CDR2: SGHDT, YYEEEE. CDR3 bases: TGTGCCAGCAGTCCCGGGACACATACGCAGTATTTT. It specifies CASSPGTHTQYF. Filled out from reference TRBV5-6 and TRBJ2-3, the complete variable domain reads DAGVTQSPTHLIKTRGQQVTLRCSPKSGHDTVSWYQQALGQGPQFIFQYYEEEERQRGNFPDRFSGHQFPNYSSELNVNALLLGDSALYLCASSPGTHTQYFGPGTRLTVL.

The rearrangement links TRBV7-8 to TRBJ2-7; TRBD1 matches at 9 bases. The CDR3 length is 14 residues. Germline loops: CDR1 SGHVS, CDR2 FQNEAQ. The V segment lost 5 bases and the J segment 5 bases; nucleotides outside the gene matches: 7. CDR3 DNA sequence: TGTGCCAGCAGCAAACAGACAGGGGGGAACGAGCAGTACGTC. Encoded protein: CASSKQTGGNEQYV.

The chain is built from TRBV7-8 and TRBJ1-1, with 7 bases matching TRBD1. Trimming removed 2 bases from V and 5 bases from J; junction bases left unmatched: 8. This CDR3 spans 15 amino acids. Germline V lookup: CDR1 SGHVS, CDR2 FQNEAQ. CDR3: CASSLFGQGDTEAFF. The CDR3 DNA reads TGTGCCAGCAGCTTATTCGGGCAGGGGGATACTGAAGCTTTCTTT.